Listed below are T cell receptor beta chains from one sample, sequenced in a study of response to subunit inactivated influenza vaccine. TCRdb independently ran MiXCR on the RT-PCR reads; one entry per CDR3 protein. Of 650,000 to 700,000 distinct CDR3 sequences listed, approximately 14% were seen once; the top ten hold about 9.9%. The starting material was PBMCs from blood, obtained 11 to 12 days after vaccination. These receptors were obtained from a man over 45 who received an inactivated influenza vaccine. CDR3s include the opening cysteine and the closing phenylalanine or tryptophan. Each record gives: CDR3 DNA, CDR3 protein, clone size, V gene, J gene, D gene, CDR3 length. D genes are given only for firm matches. Clone size appears in some rows only: once, few, many, or a class for an expanded clone.

TGTGCCAGCAGTTTTGCTACTAGGTCAGGCGAGCAGTACTTC	CASSFATRSGEQYF	few	TRBV12-3/TRBV12-4	TRBJ2-7	.	14
TGTGCCAGCAGTTCACAGGACTATCTACCCTACGAGCAGTACTTC	CASSSQDYLPYEQYF	few	TRBV12-3/TRBV12-4	TRBJ2-7	.	15
TGTGCCAGCAGTTACTCGGGGCGACAGGCCTACGAGCAGTACTTC	CASSYSGRQAYEQYF	.	TRBV6-5	TRBJ2-7	.	15
TGCAGTGCTCTGGGACTAGGTTACAATGAGCAGTTCTTC	CSALGLGYNEQFF	few	TRBV20-1	TRBJ2-1	TRBD2	13
TGTGCCAGCAGCTCCACCCCAAGGAATCACGAAAAACTGTTTTTT	CASSSTPRNHEKLFF	few	TRBV11-2	TRBJ1-4	.	15
TGCGCCAGCAGCTTGGGGGGGACAGGGGCCAATGAGCAGTTCTTC	CASSLGGTGANEQFF	many	TRBV5-1	TRBJ2-1	TRBD1	15
TGTGCCAGTAGTATAGATCTCCAGGGGCCTTCTTCGGTCTATGGCTACACCTTC	CASSIDLQGPSSVYGYTF	few	TRBV19	TRBJ1-2	.	18
TGTGCCACCCAGGGCGGCGGCTCCTCGGCAGATACGCAGTATTTT	CATQGGGSSADTQYF	.	TRBV2	TRBJ2-3	.	15
TGTGCCATCAGTCCAGGACAGGGGAGCTCCTACGAGCAGTACTTC	CAISPGQGSSYEQYF	.	TRBV10-3	TRBJ2-7	TRBD1	15
TGTGCCAGCAGCTCAGGGGAGGGAGAGACCCAGTACTTC	CASSSGEGETQYF	few	TRBV7-2	TRBJ2-5	.	13
TGCGCCAGCAGCACCAGGGTGCCCGGGGAGCTGTTTTTT	CASSTRVPGELFF	.	TRBV5-1	TRBJ2-2	.	13
TGTGCCAGCAGTTTATCGGGACCTAGACTAGCGGGGACTCATGGATCCTACAATGAGCAGTTCTTC	CASSLSGPRLAGTHGSYNEQFF	few	TRBV27	TRBJ2-1	TRBD2	22
TGTGCCAGCAGTTCATCGTGGGTCGGTGAGCAGTTCTTC	CASSSSWVGEQFF	few	TRBV7-2	TRBJ2-1	.	13
TGCGCCAGCAGCTTGGTTGCTGGTCGGAACGAGCAGTACTTC	CASSLVAGRNEQYF	many	TRBV5-1	TRBJ2-7	.	14
TGTGCCAGCTCACCGGGACTAGCGCAAGATACGCAGTATTTT	CASSPGLAQDTQYF	few	TRBV18	TRBJ2-3	TRBD2	14
TGCAGCGTTGAACTAGATCGGAACAATGAGCAGTTCTTC	CSVELDRNNEQFF	.	TRBV29-1	TRBJ2-1	.	13
TGTGCCAGCAGCCATCTGGCAACTAATGAAAAACTGTTTTTT	CASSHLATNEKLFF	.	TRBV14	TRBJ1-4	.	14
TGCAGTGCTCGTCACCTGCGGCTAAGCGGTATTAGAAATGAGCAGTTCTTC	CSARHLRLSGIRNEQFF	many	TRBV20-1	TRBJ2-1	.	17
TGTGCCAGCAGCTTAGTTGGAGTGGGGGGGTGGCCCTACGAGCAGTACTTC	CASSLVGVGGWPYEQYF	few	TRBV11-3	TRBJ2-7	TRBD2	17
TGCAGTGCTAGCCGAGCCGGGACCTTCACCTACGAGCAGTACTTC	CSASRAGTFTYEQYF	.	TRBV20-1	TRBJ2-7	.	15
TGTGCCACCGGACAGGGCACCTACAATGAGCATTTCTTC	CATGQGTYNEHFF	.	TRBV24-1	TRBJ2-1	TRBD1	13
TGTGCCAGCAGCTTAAATACTTATGAAAAACTGTTTTTT	CASSLNTYEKLFF	few	TRBV7-9	TRBJ1-4	.	13
TGTGCCAGCAGTTTATGGGGGGTTGGCAATCAGCCCCAGCATTTT	CASSLWGVGNQPQHF	.	TRBV27	TRBJ1-5	.	15
TGTGCCAGCAGTTCACCCCCTGCCCCGGGAAGCACTGAAGCTTTCTTT	CASSSPPAPGSTEAFF	.	TRBV6-5	TRBJ1-1	.	16
TGTGCCAGCAGTGAACAGCTGGTATCCTACGAGCAGTACTTC	CASSEQLVSYEQYF	.	TRBV6-1	TRBJ2-7	.	14
TGCAGTGCTAGAGAGGGGGCAGGCTACGAGCAGTACTTC	CSAREGAGYEQYF	few	TRBV20-1	TRBJ2-7	.	13
TGTGCCAGCAGTTTAGAGGGGGCAGGGAACTACGAGCAGTACTTC	CASSLEGAGNYEQYF	.	TRBV12-3/TRBV12-4	TRBJ2-7	TRBD1	15
TGTGCCAGCAGCTTAGGACGCGACAGGGGGCCTCACAATGAGCAGTTCTTC	CASSLGRDRGPHNEQFF	.	TRBV7-6	TRBJ2-1	TRBD1	17
TGTGCCAGCAGTTTAATAGCGGGATCCACCTACAATGAGCAGTTCTTC	CASSLIAGSTYNEQFF	few	TRBV12-3/TRBV12-4	TRBJ2-1	TRBD2	16
TGTGCCAGCAGCCAAGATTTTATTGGCTATGGCTACACCTTC	CASSQDFIGYGYTF	.	TRBV3-1	TRBJ1-2	.	14
TGTGCCAGCAGGTCAGGGGGAATAAACACCGGGGAGCTGTTTTTT	CASRSGGINTGELFF	few	TRBV6-1	TRBJ2-2	TRBD1	15
TGTGCCAGCAGCTTAGGGAGGGGGCGGCGCTCTGGGGCCAACGTCCTGACTTTC	CASSLGRGRRSGANVLTF	.	TRBV11-2	TRBJ2-6	.	18
TGTGCCAGCAGCCAGACAGGGTATTTAGATGAAAAACTGTTTTTT	CASSQTGYLDEKLFF	.	TRBV4-2	TRBJ1-4	TRBD1	15
TGTGCCAGCAGCCCCCTCGGGGACCCAACTAATGAAAAACTGTTTTTT	CASSPLGDPTNEKLFF	.	TRBV4-2	TRBJ1-4	.	16
TGTGCCACCAGGACAGCCGGCGGGAGGGAGCTGTTTTTT	CATRTAGGRELFF	.	TRBV6-1	TRBJ2-2	.	13
TGTGCCAGCACCAATCTGAATACGCAGTATTTT	CASTNLNTQYF	.	TRBV6-2/TRBV6-3	TRBJ2-3	.	11
TGTGCCAGCAGCCCCCGGTGGGCTAGCGGGAGGTACGAGCAGTACTTC	CASSPRWASGRYEQYF	.	TRBV11-2	TRBJ2-7	TRBD2	16
TGTGCCAGCAGTCAACTAGCCCTAATAACAGATACGCAGTATTTT	CASSQLALITDTQYF	.	TRBV2	TRBJ2-3	.	15
TGCGCCAGCAGCTCCCTCTGGGGAGGCAACAATGAGCAGTTCTTC	CASSSLWGGNNEQFF	.	TRBV5-1	TRBJ2-1	.	15